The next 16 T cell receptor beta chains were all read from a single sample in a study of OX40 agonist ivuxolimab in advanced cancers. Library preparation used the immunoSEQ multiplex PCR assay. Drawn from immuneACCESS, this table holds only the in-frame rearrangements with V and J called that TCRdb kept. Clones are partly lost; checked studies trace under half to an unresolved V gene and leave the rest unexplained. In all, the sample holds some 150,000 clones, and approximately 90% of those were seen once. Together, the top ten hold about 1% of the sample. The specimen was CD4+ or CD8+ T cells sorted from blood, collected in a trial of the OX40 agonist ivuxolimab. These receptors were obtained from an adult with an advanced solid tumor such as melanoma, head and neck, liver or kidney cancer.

CDR3 nucleotide sequence: TGTGCCAGCAGTTCCGCCCTCGCGGGGGCCACTGAAGCTTTCTTT. It codes for CASSSALAGATEAFF. The genes are TRBV6-5 and TRBJ1-1; TRBD1 might be the D (6 bases). Germline CDR1 is MNHEY and CDR2 is SVGAGI. This CDR3 has 15 amino acids. Trimming pared 4 bases from V and 4 bases from J, leaving 16 bases between.

The CDR3, as DNA: TGCGCCAGCAGCCAAATGAACCGGGACCTAGTCTACGAGCAGTACTTC. This sequence encodes CASSQMNRDLVYEQYF. The rearrangement joins TRBV4-1 to TRBJ2-7, with D perhaps being TRBD1 or TRBD2 (5 bases each). V shed 2 bases and J shed 3 bases, with 17 bases lying between them. Germline values: CDR1 MGHRA, CDR2 YSYEKL. The CDR3 totals 16 residues.

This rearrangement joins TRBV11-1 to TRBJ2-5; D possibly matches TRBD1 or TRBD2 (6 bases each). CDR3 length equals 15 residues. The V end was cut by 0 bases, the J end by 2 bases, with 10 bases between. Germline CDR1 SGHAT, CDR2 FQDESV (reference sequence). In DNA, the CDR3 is TGTGCCAGCAGCTTAGCCAGGGGAGGTCAAGAGACCCAGTACTTC. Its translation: CASSLARGGQETQYF.

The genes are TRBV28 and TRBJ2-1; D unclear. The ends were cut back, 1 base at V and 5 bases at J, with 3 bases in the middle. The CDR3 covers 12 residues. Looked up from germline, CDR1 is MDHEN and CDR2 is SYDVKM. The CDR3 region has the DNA TGTGCCAGCAGTTTATTAAACAATGAGCAGTTCTTC. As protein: CASSLLNNEQFF.

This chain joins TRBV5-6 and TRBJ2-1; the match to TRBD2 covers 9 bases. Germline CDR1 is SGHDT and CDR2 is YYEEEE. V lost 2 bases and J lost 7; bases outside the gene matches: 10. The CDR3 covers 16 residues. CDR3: CASSLSAGGPGNEQFF. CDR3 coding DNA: TGTGCCAGCAGCTTATCGGCGGGAGGGCCGGGGAATGAGCAGTTCTTC.

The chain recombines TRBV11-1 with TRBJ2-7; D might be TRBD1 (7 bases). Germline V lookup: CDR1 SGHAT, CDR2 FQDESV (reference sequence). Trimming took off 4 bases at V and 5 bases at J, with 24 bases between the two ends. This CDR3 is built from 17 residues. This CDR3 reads CASSSSGRQGGQDEQYF. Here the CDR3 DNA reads TGTGCCAGCAGCTCATCTGGTAGACAGGGAGGACAGGACGAGCAGTACTTC.

The CDR3 nucleotides read TGTGCCAGCAGCTTAGGGACGGAGGCTTATGGCTACACCTTC. Amino acid sequence: CASSLGTEAYGYTF. J is TRBJ1-2 and V is TRBV7-6; D is uncertain. V lost 1 base, J lost 5 bases, and 11 bases lay in between. Germline CDR1 and CDR2: SGHVS and FNYEAQ. This CDR3 region has 14 residues.

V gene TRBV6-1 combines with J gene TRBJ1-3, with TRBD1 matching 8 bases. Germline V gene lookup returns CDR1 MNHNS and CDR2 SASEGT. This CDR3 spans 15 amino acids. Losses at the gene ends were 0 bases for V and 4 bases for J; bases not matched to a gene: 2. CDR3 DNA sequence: TGTGCCAGCAGTGAAGCGCGACAGGGGGGAAACACCATATATTTT. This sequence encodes CASSEARQGGNTIYF.

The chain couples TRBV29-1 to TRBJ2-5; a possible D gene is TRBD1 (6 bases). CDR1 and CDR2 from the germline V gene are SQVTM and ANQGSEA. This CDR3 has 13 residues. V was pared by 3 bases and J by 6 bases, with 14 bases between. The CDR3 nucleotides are TGCAGCGTTGATGTACAGGGTTCGAAGACCCAGTACTTC. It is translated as CSVDVQGSKTQYF.

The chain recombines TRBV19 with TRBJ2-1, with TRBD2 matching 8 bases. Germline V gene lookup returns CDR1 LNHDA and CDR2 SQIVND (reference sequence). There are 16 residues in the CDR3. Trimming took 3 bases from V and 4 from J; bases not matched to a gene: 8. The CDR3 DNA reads TGTGCCAGTAGTATGACTAGCGACCCCGCGTACAATGAGCAGTTCTTC. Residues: CASSMTSDPAYNEQFF.

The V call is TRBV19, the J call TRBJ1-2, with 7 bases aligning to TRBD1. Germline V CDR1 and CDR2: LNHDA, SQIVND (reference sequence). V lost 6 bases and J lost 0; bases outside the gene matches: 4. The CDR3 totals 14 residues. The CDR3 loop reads CASRRDSSNYGYTF. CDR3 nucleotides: TGTGCCAGTAGACGGGACAGTTCTAACTATGGCTACACCTTC.

The CDR3 region is CASSFRQPNEQYF. The DNA of the CDR3 is TGTGCCAGCAGTTTCAGACAGCCTAACGAGCAGTACTTC. This chain joins TRBV27 and TRBJ2-7, with D possibly TRBD1 on 5 matching bases. Germline V gene sequence: CDR1 MNHEY, CDR2 SMNVEV (reference sequence). The CDR3 extends over 13 amino acids. V was clipped by 3 bases and J by 5 bases, with 11 bases between them.

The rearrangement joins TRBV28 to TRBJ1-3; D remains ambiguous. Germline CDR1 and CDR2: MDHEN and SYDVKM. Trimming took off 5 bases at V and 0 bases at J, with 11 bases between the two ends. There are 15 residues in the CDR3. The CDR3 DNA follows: TGTGCCAGCAGTCCCAGACCGCGCTCTGGAAACACCATATATTTT. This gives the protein CASSPRPRSGNTIYF.

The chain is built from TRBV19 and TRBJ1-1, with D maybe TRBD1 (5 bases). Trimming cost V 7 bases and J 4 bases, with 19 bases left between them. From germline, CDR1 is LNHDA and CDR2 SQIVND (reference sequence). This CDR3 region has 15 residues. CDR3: CASTPEGPSATEAFF. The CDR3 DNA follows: TGTGCCAGTACCCCAGAGGGGCCGAGTGCCACTGAAGCTTTCTTT.

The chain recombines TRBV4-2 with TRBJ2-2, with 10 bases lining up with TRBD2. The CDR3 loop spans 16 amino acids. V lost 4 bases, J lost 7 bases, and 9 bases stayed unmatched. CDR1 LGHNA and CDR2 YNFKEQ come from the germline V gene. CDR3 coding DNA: TGTGCCAGCAGCCCTCCGAGCGGGAGGGTGAGCGGGGAGCTGTTTTTT. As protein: CASSPPSGRVSGELFF.

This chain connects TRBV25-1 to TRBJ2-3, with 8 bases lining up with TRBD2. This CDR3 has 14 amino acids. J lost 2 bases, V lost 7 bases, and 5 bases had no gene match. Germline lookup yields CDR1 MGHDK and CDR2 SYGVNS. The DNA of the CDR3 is TGTGCCAGCACCATAGCGGGACCCACAGATACGCAGTATTTT. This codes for CASTIAGPTDTQYF.